This is a list of T cell receptor beta chains from one sample in a study of shared clonotypes between healthy human individuals. Assay used: immunoSEQ multiplex PCR; TCRdb lists only in-frame clones, some missing. The repertoire has about 690,000 clones, 90% of them found once; the top ten carry about 34%. The sequenced material came from memory CD8+ T cells from PBMCs. The receptors stem from a man between 18 and 35 years old in good health. Some clones in this sample may be carry-over from other donors' samples. CDR3s include the opening cysteine and the closing phenylalanine or tryptophan. The D gene is left open where the match is weak. Not every row has a clone size; where given, it reads once, few, many or a size class.

j_gene	abundance	len	d_gene	v_gene	CDR3aa	CDR3nt
TRBJ1-2	NA	13	NA	TRBV29-1	CSVEDPGAYGYTF	TGCAGCGTTGAAGATCCGGGGGCTTATGGCTACACCTTC
TRBJ2-5	NA	16	NA	TRBV7-9	CASSLGPGPQGETQYF	TGTGCCAGCAGCTTAGGTCCCGGACCCCAAGGGGAGACCCAGTACTTC
TRBJ1-5	NA	18	TRBD1	TRBV19	CASSIGLWDRGKNQPQHF	TGTGCCAGTAGTATAGGGCTTTGGGACAGGGGAAAGAATCAGCCCCAGCATTTT
TRBJ2-1	NA	13	NA	TRBV6-1	CASSEWDRREQFF	TGTGCCAGCAGTGAATGGGACCGACGGGAGCAGTTCTTC
TRBJ1-5	NA	14	NA	TRBV28	CASSLGWGQQPQHF	TGTGCCAGCAGTTTGGGTTGGGGTCAACAGCCCCAGCATTTT
TRBJ2-5	once	13	NA	TRBV10-3	CAISEPMGETQYF	TGTGCCATCAGTGAGCCTATGGGGGAGACCCAGTACTTC
TRBJ1-4	NA	14	NA	TRBV5-6	CASINRAIPEKLFF	TGTGCCAGCATAAACAGGGCGATCCCAGAAAAACTGTTTTTT
TRBJ1-2	NA	10	NA	TRBV7-9	CAPTNYGYTF	TGTGCACCAACCAACTATGGCTACACCTTC
TRBJ2-2	NA	16	NA	TRBV5-6	CASSLEWGGETGELFF	TGTGCCAGCAGCTTGGAGTGGGGTGGAGAAACCGGGGAGCTGTTTTTT
TRBJ2-1	NA	15	TRBD2	TRBV4-1	CASSPTSGRGNEQFF	TGCGCCAGCAGCCCGACTAGCGGGAGGGGGAATGAGCAGTTCTTC
TRBJ2-7	NA	15	TRBD2	TRBV4-1	CASSQAGLAAYEQYF	TGCGCCAGCAGCCAAGCTGGACTAGCAGCGTACGAGCAGTACTTC
TRBJ2-5	NA	13	NA	TRBV7-8	CASSLSRGETQYF	TGTGCCAGCAGCTTGAGCAGGGGAGAGACCCAGTACTTC
TRBJ1-5	NA	15	NA	TRBV7-8	CASSSGKYSNQPQHF	TGTGCCAGCAGTAGTGGGAAATATAGCAATCAGCCCCAGCATTTT
TRBJ2-1	many	15	TRBD2	TRBV19	CATEGAGGIGDEQFF	TGTGCCACCGAGGGGGCGGGAGGGATTGGTGATGAGCAGTTCTTC
TRBJ1-5	NA	20	TRBD1	TRBV4-1	CASSQYSTGGGPYSNQPQHF	TGCGCCAGCAGCCAATATTCCACAGGGGGTGGACCTTATAGCAATCAGCCCCAGCATTTT
TRBJ2-5	NA	18	TRBD2	TRBV28	CASSFNIGLAGAQETQYF	TGTGCCAGCAGTTTTAATATAGGGCTAGCGGGAGCCCAAGAGACCCAGTACTTC
TRBJ2-3	once	15	TRBD2	TRBV2	CASSDRPSGLHTQYF	TGTGCCAGCAGTGATAGGCCTAGCGGGCTACATACGCAGTATTTT
TRBJ1-2	NA	15	NA	TRBV30	CAWSRPRGSLHGYTF	TGTGCCTGGAGTCGACCCAGGGGATCCCTTCATGGCTACACCTTC
TRBJ2-4	once	16	NA	TRBV9	CASSVATGKAKNIQYF	TGTGCCAGCAGCGTAGCTACAGGGAAGGCCAAAAACATTCAGTACTTC
TRBJ2-1	NA	18	NA	TRBV15	CATSSTHRETPLYNEQFF	TGTGCCACCAGCAGTACCCACAGGGAGACCCCTCTATACAATGAGCAGTTCTTC
TRBJ2-1	NA	14	TRBD1	TRBV27	CASSPRQGATEQFF	TGTGCCAGCAGTCCCCGACAGGGGGCAACTGAGCAGTTCTTC
TRBJ2-3	NA	14	NA	TRBV11-2	CASSPIKGTDTQYF	TGTGCCAGCAGCCCCATAAAGGGTACAGATACGCAGTATTTT
TRBJ2-7	NA	15	TRBD2	TRBV7-2	CASSWGTSLRNEQYF	TGTGCCAGCAGCTGGGGGACTAGCCTAAGAAACGAGCAGTACTTC
TRBJ1-3	NA	16	NA	TRBV6-1	CASSELEGGLRDTIYF	TGTGCCAGCAGTGAATTAGAAGGAGGGTTAAGGGACACCATATATTTT
TRBJ1-1	NA	14	NA	TRBV6-5	CASVPLGGNTEAFF	TGTGCCAGCGTCCCCCTAGGGGGTAACACTGAAGCTTTCTTT
TRBJ2-3	once	16	NA	TRBV4-2	CASSTQAGGFADTQYF	TGTGCCAGCAGCACTCAAGCCGGGGGTTTTGCAGATACGCAGTATTTT
TRBJ2-7	NA	14	NA	TRBV19	CASSPSGSLYEQYF	TGTGCCAGTAGCCCCTCGGGATCCCTCTACGAGCAGTACTTC
TRBJ1-4	NA	15	TRBD1	TRBV7-2	CASSYGQGASEKLFF	TGTGCCAGCAGCTATGGACAGGGGGCGAGTGAAAAACTGTTTTTT
TRBJ2-7	few	17	TRBD1	TRBV5-8	CASSRTGSGTGKYEQYF	TGTGCCAGCAGCCGGACTGGATCCGGGACAGGAAAATACGAGCAGTACTTC
TRBJ2-1	NA	11	NA	TRBV25-1	CASRVDGEQFF	TGTGCCAGCAGGGTCGACGGCGAGCAGTTCTTC
TRBJ1-3	NA	15	NA	TRBV21-1	CASTSRDRGRNTIYF	TGTGCCAGCACCAGCCGGGACAGGGGGCGAAACACCATATATTTT
TRBJ2-2	NA	16	TRBD1	TRBV27	CASSLGPGGRAGELFF	TGTGCCAGCAGTTTAGGGCCAGGGGGCAGGGCCGGGGAGCTGTTTTTT
TRBJ2-5	NA	15	TRBD1	TRBV29-1	CSVSAPAGGAKTQYF	TGCAGCGTTTCCGCGCCCGCAGGGGGCGCGAAGACCCAGTACTTC
TRBJ1-2	once	14	NA	TRBV27	CASSFGGPNYGYTF	TGTGCCAGCAGTTTTGGGGGCCCTAACTATGGCTACACCTTC
TRBJ2-7	NA	12	NA	TRBV7-3	CASSLVGYEQYF	TGTGCCAGCAGCTTAGTCGGCTACGAGCAGTACTTC
TRBJ2-2	once	16	NA	TRBV7-8	CASSLGASYSTGELFF	TGTGCCAGCAGCTTAGGTGCCAGCTATAGTACCGGGGAGCTGTTTTTT
TRBJ2-7	once	14	TRBD1	TRBV27	CASSYGTGAYEQYF	TGTGCCAGCAGTTACGGGACAGGGGCCTACGAGCAGTACTTC
TRBJ1-2	NA	17	NA	TRBV7-6	CASSPTASTELNYGYTF	TGTGCCAGCAGCCCAACCGCCTCTACAGAACTTAACTATGGCTACACCTTC
TRBJ2-5	NA	15	NA	TRBV5-1	CASSPETALLETQYF	TGCGCCAGCAGCCCCGAGACGGCCCTGCTAGAGACCCAGTACTTC
TRBJ2-5	few	17	NA	TRBV4-1	CASSQAPGLVGGETQYF	TGCGCCAGCAGCCAAGCACCAGGGCTAGTGGGTGGGGAGACCCAGTACTTC
TRBJ1-2	once	13	NA	TRBV28	CASSLDRIYGYTF	TGTGCCAGCAGTTTAGACAGAATATATGGCTACACCTTC
TRBJ1-2	NA	13	NA	TRBV11-2	CASSLPDYYGYTF	TGTGCCAGCAGCTTGCCCGATTACTATGGCTACACCTTC
TRBJ1-2	once	16	TRBD1	TRBV6-1	CASSGDRGAFLVGYTF	TGTGCCAGCAGTGGGGACAGGGGGGCTTTTCTGGTTGGCTACACCTTC
TRBJ2-7	NA	13	NA	TRBV27	CASTHPGVGEQYF	TGTGCCAGCACCCACCCGGGGGTGGGGGAGCAGTACTTC
TRBJ2-7	NA	14	TRBD1	TRBV5-6	CASSLGQGAYEQYF	TGTGCCAGCAGCTTGGGTCAGGGGGCTTACGAGCAGTACTTC
TRBJ1-1	few	12	NA	TRBV19	CASSGLFPEAFF	TGTGCCAGTAGTGGTCTCTTCCCTGAAGCTTTCTTT
TRBJ1-5	NA	14	NA	TRBV5-1	CASSLAGGNQPQHF	TGCGCCAGCAGCTTGGCCGGAGGGAATCAGCCCCAGCATTTT
TRBJ2-5	NA	16	NA	TRBV7-9	CASSLWIPLGQETQYF	TGTGCCAGCAGCTTATGGATCCCTCTAGGCCAAGAGACCCAGTACTTC
TRBJ1-4	NA	16	NA	TRBV28	CASSLWRRPTNEKLFF	TGTGCCAGCAGTTTATGGCGGCGACCGACTAATGAAAAACTGTTTTTT
TRBJ2-1	NA	15	NA	TRBV27	CASSFGLPSYNEQFF	TGTGCCAGCAGTTTCGGGCTCCCCTCCTACAATGAGCAGTTCTTC
TRBJ2-7	NA	12	NA	TRBV6-1	CASSGTAYEQYF	TGTGCCAGCAGTGGGACAGCCTACGAGCAGTACTTC
TRBJ2-1	NA	13	NA	TRBV7-9	CASRGENYNEQFF	TGTGCCAGCAGGGGCGAGAATTACAATGAGCAGTTCTTC
TRBJ2-6	NA	17	TRBD2	TRBV2	CASWIQREGLGANVLTF	TGTGCCAGCTGGATCCAGCGGGAGGGCCTGGGGGCCAACGTCCTGACTTTC
TRBJ2-1	few	15	NA	TRBV19	CASSIDRSSYNEQFF	TGTGCCAGTAGTATCGACAGATCCTCCTACAATGAGCAGTTCTTC